These T cell receptor beta chains were read from a single sample in a study of blood T cell repertoires in COVID-19. This table comes from immunoSEQ multiplex PCR, and its TCRdb copy is limited to in-frame clones, with some not included. Among approximately 140,000 clones, around 82% were seen once, and the ten largest hold 3.9%. Sequencing used PBMCs or T cells enriched from blood (not recorded which). Source of these receptors: a man in his fifties in a cohort exposed to, infected with or recovered from COVID-19 (not recorded which). Both conserved end residues are part of each CDR3. A D gene is named only where the DNA matches it firmly. Size values are once, few and many counts, or a class for expanded clones, and some rows have none.

D: TRBD1; J: TRBJ2-1; V: TRBV10-1; size: NA; DNA: TGCGCCAGCAGTGTGGGGACAGCTTACAATGAGCAGTTCTTC; CDR3: CASSVGTAYNEQFF
D: TRBD1; J: TRBJ1-2; V: TRBV19; size: NA; DNA: TGTGCCAGTAGTCCGACAGGGAACTATGGCTACACCTTC; CDR3: CASSPTGNYGYTF
D: NA; J: TRBJ2-3; V: TRBV30; size: NA; DNA: TGTGCCTGGATTCCCTTCGGCACAGATACGCAGTATTTT; CDR3: CAWIPFGTDTQYF
D: NA; J: TRBJ2-2; V: TRBV9; size: NA; DNA: TGTGCCAGCAGCGTTGACAGGTCCTGGGAGCTGTTTTTT; CDR3: CASSVDRSWELFF
D: TRBD2; J: TRBJ2-7; V: TRBV27; size: once; DNA: TGTGCCAGCAGTGGTCGCGGGGCAGGCTCGATAGCGGGGCGGGAGCAGTACTTC; CDR3: CASSGRGAGSIAGREQYF
D: NA; J: TRBJ1-5; V: TRBV5-8; size: NA; DNA: TGTGCCAGCGATACAGGGTTTGGGAGCAATCAGCCCCAGCATTTT; CDR3: CASDTGFGSNQPQHF
D: NA; J: TRBJ1-2; V: TRBV4-3; size: NA; DNA: TGCGCCAGCAGCCCCTCAACGGGAGCCCATGGCTACACCTTC; CDR3: CASSPSTGAHGYTF
D: NA; J: TRBJ1-2; V: TRBV24-1; size: NA; DNA: TGTGCCACCAGTGATGGACAATATGGCTACACCTTC; CDR3: CATSDGQYGYTF
D: TRBD1; J: TRBJ2-7; V: TRBV18; size: NA; DNA: TGTGCCAGCTCACCCTCCGGGGACAGGGGTTACTACGAGCAGTACTTC; CDR3: CASSPSGDRGYYEQYF
D: NA; J: TRBJ2-7; V: TRBV28; size: NA; DNA: TGTGCCAGCAGTTTCTTGGTAGCGGATCGACGAATCTCCTACGAGCAGTACTTC; CDR3: CASSFLVADRRISYEQYF
D: NA; J: TRBJ2-7; V: TRBV5-6; size: NA; DNA: TGTGCCAGCAGCGCCGACATCAGCGAGCAGTACTTC; CDR3: CASSADISEQYF
D: NA; J: TRBJ1-2; V: TRBV29-1; size: NA; DNA: TGCAGCGTGACAGAGAAATTATATGGCTACACCTTC; CDR3: CSVTEKLYGYTF
D: NA; J: TRBJ1-1; V: TRBV2; size: once; DNA: TGTGCCAGCAGGGCAACCAAGAACACTGAAGCTTTCTTT; CDR3: CASRATKNTEAFF
D: NA; J: TRBJ1-1; V: TRBV28; size: few; DNA: TGTGCCAGCAGTTTGCCCCCAAGGGGCACTGAAGCTTTCTTT; CDR3: CASSLPPRGTEAFF
D: TRBD2; J: TRBJ2-2; V: TRBV10-2; size: NA; DNA: TGCGCCAGCAGTGAGTTGCCGGGACTAGCGTTGACCGGGGAGCTGTTTTTT; CDR3: CASSELPGLALTGELFF